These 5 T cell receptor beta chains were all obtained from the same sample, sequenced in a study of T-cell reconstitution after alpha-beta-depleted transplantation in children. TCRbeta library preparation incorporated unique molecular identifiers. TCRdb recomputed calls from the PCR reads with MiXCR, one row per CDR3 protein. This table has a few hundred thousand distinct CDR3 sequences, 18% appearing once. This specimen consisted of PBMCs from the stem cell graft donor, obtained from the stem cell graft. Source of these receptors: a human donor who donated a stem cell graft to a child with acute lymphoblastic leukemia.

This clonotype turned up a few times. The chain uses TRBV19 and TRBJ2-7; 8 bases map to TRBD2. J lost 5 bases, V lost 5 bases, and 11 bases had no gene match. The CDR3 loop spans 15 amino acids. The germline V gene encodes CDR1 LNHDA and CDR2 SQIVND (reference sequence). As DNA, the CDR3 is TGTGCCAGTAGTCTCCGGAGCGGGAGAAACAACGAGCAGTACTTC. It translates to CASSLRSGRNNEQYF. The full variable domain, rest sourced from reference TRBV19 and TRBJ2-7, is DGGITQSPKYLFRKEGQNVTLSCEQNLNHDAMYWYRQDPGQGLRLIYYSQIVNDFQKGDIAEGYSVSREKKESFPLTVTSAQKNPTAFYLCASSLRSGRNNEQYFGPGTRLTVT.

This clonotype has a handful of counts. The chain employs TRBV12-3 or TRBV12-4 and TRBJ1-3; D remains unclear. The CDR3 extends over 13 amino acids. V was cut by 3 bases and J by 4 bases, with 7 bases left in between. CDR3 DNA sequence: TGTGCCAGCAGTTTCAGTGAAGGAAACACCATATATTTT. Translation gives CASSFSEGNTIYF.

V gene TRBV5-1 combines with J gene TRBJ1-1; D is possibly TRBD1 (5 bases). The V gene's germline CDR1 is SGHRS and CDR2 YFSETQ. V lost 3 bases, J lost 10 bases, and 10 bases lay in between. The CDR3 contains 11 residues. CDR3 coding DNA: TGCGCCAGCAGCTCAACAGGAAGAGCTTTCTTT. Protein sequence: CASSSTGRAFF.

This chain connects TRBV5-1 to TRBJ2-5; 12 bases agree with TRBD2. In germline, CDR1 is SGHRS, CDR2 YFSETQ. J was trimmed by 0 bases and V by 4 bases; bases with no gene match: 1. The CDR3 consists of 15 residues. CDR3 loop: CASSGLAGNQETQYF. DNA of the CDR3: TGCGCCAGCAGCGGACTAGCGGGGAACCAAGAGACCCAGTACTTC.

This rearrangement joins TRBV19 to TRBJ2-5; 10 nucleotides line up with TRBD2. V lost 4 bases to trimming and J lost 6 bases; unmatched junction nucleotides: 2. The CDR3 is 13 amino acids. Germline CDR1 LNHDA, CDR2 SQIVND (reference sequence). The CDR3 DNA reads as TGTGCCAGTAGTACTAGCGGGAGAAAGACCCAGTACTTC. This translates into CASSTSGRKTQYF. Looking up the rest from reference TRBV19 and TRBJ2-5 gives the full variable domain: DGGITQSPKYLFRKEGQNVTLSCEQNLNHDAMYWYRQDPGQGLRLIYYSQIVNDFQKGDIAEGYSVSREKKESFPLTVTSAQKNPTAFYLCASSTSGRKTQYFGPGTRLLVL.